This T cell receptor beta chain was identified in a study of beta chain features in type 1 diabetes (dated by TCRdb to the late 2010s). As for the study more broadly: Mean age, gender distribution, total cell number and subset yield did not differ between patients and healthy donors. Across all samples, around 99 million sorted cells were examined, and cell number per subset correlated strongly with RNA yield. The study compared the TCRB repertoires of sorted circulating CD4+ T cell subsets in recently diagnosed type 1 diabetes patients with those in matched healthy donors. Regulatory and stem cell-like memory subsets were obtained from only 8 patients and about 8 healthy donors, while naive and central memory subsets were obtained from all 30 or so donors.

Concerning this clone: The antigen this receptor binds is unknown. No base quality values were provided; no much bigger clone lies one nucleotide off.

There are 14 amino acids in the CDR3, from cysteine to phenylalanine inclusive. Kept here is only the CDR3 DNA, which spans 42 bases and is read in frame from base 1. Beyond this particular receptor, the publication reports: Type 1 diabetes patients showed a moderate but significant shortening of TCRB CDR3 length in all four CD4+ subsets. Shorter templates might have been favored by PCR, but patient and control samples were amplified and corrected together, so both groups would have been affected equally by any skew. At VDJ recombination sites, patients with type 1 diabetes made fewer insertions and deleted more nucleotides, a pattern implying thymic rearrangement abnormalities. Because the HLA sub-analyses included only small numbers of individuals, any influence of HLA type on TCRB rearrangement was left unresolved. Because cDNA was sequenced instead of genomic DNA, activated cells with high expression could be over-represented, although the groups did not differ in activation or CD3 levels. Naive, central memory and regulatory TCRB repertoires appeared more similar among patients than among healthy donors.

A single peripheral blood draw of about 116 mL on average was collected from each donor into heparinised tubes. A BD FACSAria II was used to sort naive, central memory, regulatory and stem cell-like memory CD4+ T cells with a panel that included CD45RO, CCR7, CD25, CD127, CD95 and CD27. Purity was above 95% for every sorted population. PBMCs were isolated immediately by Lymphoprep density gradient centrifugation and stained directly without culture. To minimize batch effects, samples were stained and sorted in pairs, one healthy donor with one patient per experiment. The entire isolated RNA was reverse transcribed using the High Capacity cDNA Reverse Transcription Kit, and thus expressed TCRB transcripts were sequenced. Deep immunoSEQ sequencing was performed on naive, central memory and regulatory T cell samples, with an average of approximately 4 million total reads per sample. After sorted cells were lysed in RLT buffer, RNA was extracted with DNase-treated RNeasy Micro or Mini kits, with the choice depending on cell number. To prevent cross-contamination, every cell subset was processed on its own, while patient and healthy donor samples were processed together. The immunoSEQ multiplex PCR was used to amplify TCRB sequences from cDNA, generating 87-bp fragments that spanned the CDR3 region. Sequencing of the amplicons was performed on the Illumina HiSeq platform. Processing in the source paper ran as follows. PCR bias was corrected computationally using synthetic template baselines, and reads within Hamming distance 2 were collapsed, with unmergeable singletons discarded. Reads were aligned against IMGT to assign V, D and J genes, CDR3 length and insertions or deletions at six rearrangement sites. Within each subset, clonotype counts were normalized to sorted cell number, and only after that were true diversity and Gini coefficients computed with the tcR R package. The overlap coefficient, calculated on TCRB nucleotide sequences, was used to measure repertoire sharing. Out-of-frame TCRB sequences from naive cells were analyzed to stand in for the pre-selection repertoire. This is the immuneACCESS table as TCRdb keeps it, with only in-frame sequences that have V and J called. A part of the clones is gone; compared with another copy, unresolved V genes explain less than half, and the rest is unexplained. V, J and clone size are taken as reported in that table, and D and trimming were inferred from the DNA itself. Present in this sample are roughly 250,000 clones, around 10% of which were seen just once. The top ten clonotypes cover 0.034% of the sample.

The source of this sequence is a young woman in good health. The chain was built from TRBV21-1 and TRBJ2-3; no check of the table's D call, TRBD1, against the DNA was made. TRBV21-1 is a pseudogene segment. Sample: naive CD4+ T cells from blood. Interpreted using the paper, the cell subset or site label stands for: true naive CD4+ T cells. The DNA is as follows: TGTGCCAGCAGAAAGACAGGGGGTACAGATACGCAGTATTTT. It encodes CASRKTGGTDTQYF.